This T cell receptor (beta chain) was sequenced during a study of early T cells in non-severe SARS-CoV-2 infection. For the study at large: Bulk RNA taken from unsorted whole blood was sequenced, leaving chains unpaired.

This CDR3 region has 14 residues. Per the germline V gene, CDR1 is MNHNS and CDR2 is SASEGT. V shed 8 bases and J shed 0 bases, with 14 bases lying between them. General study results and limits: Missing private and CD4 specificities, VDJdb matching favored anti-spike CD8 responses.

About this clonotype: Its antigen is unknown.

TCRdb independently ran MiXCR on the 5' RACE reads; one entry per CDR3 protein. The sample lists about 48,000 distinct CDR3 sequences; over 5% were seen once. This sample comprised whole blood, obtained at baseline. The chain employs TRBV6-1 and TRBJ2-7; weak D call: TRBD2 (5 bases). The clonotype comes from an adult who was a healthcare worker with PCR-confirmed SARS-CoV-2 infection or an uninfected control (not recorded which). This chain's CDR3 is CASLRDWGSYEQYF. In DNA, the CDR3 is TGTGCCAGCCTCCGGGATTGGGGCTCCTACGAGCAGTACTTC.